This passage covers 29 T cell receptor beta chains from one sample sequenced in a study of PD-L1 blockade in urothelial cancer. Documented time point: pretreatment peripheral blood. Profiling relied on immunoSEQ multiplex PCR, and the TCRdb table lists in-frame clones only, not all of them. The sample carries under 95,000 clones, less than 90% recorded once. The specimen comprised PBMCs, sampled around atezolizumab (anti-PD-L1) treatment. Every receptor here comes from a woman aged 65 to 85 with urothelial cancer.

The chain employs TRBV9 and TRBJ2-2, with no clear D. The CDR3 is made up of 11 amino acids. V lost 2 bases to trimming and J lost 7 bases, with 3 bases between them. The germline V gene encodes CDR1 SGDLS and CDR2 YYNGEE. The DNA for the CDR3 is TGTGCCAGCAGCGTTAGCGGGGAGCTGTTTTTT. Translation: CASSVSGELFF.

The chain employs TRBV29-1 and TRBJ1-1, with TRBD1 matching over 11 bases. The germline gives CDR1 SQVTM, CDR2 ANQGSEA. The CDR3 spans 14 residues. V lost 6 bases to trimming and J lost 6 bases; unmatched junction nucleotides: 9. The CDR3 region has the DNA TGCAGCGTCCTCAAGGACAGGGGGCCTGCTGAAGCTTTCTTT. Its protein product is CSVLKDRGPAEAFF.

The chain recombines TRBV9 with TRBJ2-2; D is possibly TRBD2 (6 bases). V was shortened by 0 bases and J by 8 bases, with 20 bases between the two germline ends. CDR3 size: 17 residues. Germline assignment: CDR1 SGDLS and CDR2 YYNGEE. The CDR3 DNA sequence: TGTGCCAGCAGCGTAGTTGGGGGGAAAAGCAAGAGTGGGGAGCTGTTTTTT. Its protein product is CASSVVGGKSKSGELFF.

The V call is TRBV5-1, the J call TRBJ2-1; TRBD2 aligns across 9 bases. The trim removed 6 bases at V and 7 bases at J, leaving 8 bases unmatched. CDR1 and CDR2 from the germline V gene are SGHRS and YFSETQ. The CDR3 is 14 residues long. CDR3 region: CASKQREAGNEQFF. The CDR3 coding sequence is TGCGCCAGCAAGCAGCGGGAGGCAGGGAATGAGCAGTTCTTC.

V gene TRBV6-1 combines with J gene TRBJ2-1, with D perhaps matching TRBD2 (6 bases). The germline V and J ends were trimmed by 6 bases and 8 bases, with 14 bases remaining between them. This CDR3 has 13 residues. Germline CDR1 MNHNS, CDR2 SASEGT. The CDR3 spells CASSELAFHEQFF. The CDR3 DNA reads TGTGCCAGCAGCGAACTAGCTTTCCATGAGCAGTTCTTC.

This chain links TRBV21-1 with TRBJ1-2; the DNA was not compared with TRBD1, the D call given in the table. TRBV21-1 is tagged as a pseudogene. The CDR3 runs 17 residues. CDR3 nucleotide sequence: TGTGCCAGCAGCAAATCGGGACAGGGGGCGCCGGGCTATGGCTACACCTTC. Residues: CASSKSGQGAPGYGYTF.

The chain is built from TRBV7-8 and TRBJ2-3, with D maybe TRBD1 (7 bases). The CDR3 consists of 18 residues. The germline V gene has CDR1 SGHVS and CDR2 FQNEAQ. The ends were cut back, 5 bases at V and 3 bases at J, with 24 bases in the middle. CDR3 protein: CASSPQQGGAGYTDTQYF. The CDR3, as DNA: TGTGCCAGCAGCCCCCAGCAGGGGGGCGCGGGTTATACAGATACGCAGTATTTT.

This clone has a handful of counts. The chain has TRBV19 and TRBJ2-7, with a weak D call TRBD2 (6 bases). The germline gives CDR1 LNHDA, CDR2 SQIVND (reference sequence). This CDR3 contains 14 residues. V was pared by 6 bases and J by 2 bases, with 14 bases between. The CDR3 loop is CASSVRTTPYEQYF. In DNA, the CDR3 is TGTGCCAGTAGCGTCAGGACTACCCCCTACGAGCAGTACTTC.

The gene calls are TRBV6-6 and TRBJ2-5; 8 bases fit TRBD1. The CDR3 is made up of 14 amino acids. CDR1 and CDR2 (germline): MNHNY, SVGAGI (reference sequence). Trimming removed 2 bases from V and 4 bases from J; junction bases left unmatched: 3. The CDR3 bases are TGTGCCAGCAGTTACCAGACAGGGGCAGAGACCCAGTACTTC. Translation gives CASSYQTGAETQYF.

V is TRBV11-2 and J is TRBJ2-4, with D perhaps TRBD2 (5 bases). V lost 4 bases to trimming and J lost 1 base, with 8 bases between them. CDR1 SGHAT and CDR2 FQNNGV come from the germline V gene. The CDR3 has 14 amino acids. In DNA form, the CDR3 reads TGTGCCAGCAGCTCCACGGGGGCCAAAAACATTCAGTACTTC. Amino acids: CASSSTGAKNIQYF.

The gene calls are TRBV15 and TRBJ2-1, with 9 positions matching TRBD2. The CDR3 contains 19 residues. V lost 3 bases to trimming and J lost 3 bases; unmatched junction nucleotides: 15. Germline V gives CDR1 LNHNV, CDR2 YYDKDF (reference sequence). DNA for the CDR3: TGTGCCACCAGCAGTGTTGGGTTCACAGCGGGAGGCCTCTACAATGAGCAGTTCTTC. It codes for CATSSVGFTAGGLYNEQFF.

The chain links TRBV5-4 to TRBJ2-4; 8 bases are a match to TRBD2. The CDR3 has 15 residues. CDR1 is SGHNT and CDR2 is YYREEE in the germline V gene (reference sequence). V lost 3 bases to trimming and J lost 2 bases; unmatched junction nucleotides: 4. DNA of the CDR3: TGTGCCAGCAGCTCGGGAGGGACCTCCAAAAACATTCAGTACTTC. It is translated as CASSSGGTSKNIQYF.

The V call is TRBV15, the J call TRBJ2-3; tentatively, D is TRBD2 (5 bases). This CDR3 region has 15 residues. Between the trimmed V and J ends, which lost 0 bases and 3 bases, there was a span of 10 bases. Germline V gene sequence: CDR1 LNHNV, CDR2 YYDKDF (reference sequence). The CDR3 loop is CATSRDAGSTDTQYF. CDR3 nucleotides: TGTGCCACCAGCAGAGATGCGGGTTCGACAGATACGCAGTATTTT.

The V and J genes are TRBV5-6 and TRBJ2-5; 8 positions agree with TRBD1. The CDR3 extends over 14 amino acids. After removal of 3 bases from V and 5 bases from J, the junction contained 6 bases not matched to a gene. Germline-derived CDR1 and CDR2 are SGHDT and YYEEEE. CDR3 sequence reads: CASSSQGAWETQYF. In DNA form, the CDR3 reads TGTGCCAGCAGCTCGCAGGGGGCATGGGAGACCCAGTACTTC.

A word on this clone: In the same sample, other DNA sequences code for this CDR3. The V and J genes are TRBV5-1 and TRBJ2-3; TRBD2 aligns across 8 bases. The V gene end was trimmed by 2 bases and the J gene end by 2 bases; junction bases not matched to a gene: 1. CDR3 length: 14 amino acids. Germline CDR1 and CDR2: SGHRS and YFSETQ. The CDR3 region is CASSLAGVTDTQYF. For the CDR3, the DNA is TGCGCCAGCAGCTTAGCGGGGGTCACAGATACGCAGTATTTT. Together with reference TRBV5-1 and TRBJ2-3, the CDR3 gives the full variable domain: KAGVTQTPRYLIKTRGQQVTLSCSPISGHRSVSWYQQTPGQGLQFLFEYFSETQRNKGNFPGRFSGRQFSNSRSEMNVSTLELGDSALYLCASSLAGVTDTQYFGPGTRLTVL.

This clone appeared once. This CDR3 is CASSQELAGVRDEQFF. CDR3 coding DNA: TGTGCCAGCAGCCAAGAACTAGCGGGAGTCCGGGATGAGCAGTTCTTC. The chain uses TRBV4-2 and TRBJ2-1; the match to TRBD2 covers 11 bases. Germline CDR1 is LGHNA and CDR2 is YNFKEQ. This CDR3 has 16 amino acids. The junction had 6 bases not matched to a gene; V was cut back by 0 bases and J by 8 bases.

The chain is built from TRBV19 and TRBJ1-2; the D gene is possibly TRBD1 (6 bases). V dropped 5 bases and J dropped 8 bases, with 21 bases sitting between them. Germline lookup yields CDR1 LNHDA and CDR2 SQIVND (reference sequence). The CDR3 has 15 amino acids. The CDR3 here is CASSPGQWTRKGYTF. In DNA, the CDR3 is TGTGCCAGTAGTCCCGGACAGTGGACGAGAAAAGGCTACACCTTC. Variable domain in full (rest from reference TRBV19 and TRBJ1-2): DGGITQSPKYLFRKEGQNVTLSCEQNLNHDAMYWYRQDPGQGLRLIYYSQIVNDFQKGDIAEGYSVSREKKESFPLTVTSAQKNPTAFYLCASSPGQWTRKGYTFGSGTRLTVV.

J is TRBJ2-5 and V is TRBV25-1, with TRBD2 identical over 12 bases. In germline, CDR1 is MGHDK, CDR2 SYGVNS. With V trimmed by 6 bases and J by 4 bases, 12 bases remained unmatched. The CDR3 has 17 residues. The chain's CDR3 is CASRGIGILAGGETQYF. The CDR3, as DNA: TGTGCCAGCAGGGGGATCGGCATACTAGCGGGGGGAGAGACCCAGTACTTC.

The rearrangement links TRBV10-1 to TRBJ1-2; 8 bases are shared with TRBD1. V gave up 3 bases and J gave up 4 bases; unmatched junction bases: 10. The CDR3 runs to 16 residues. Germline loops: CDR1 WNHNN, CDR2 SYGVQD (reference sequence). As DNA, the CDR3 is TGCGCCAGCAGTGATAATCTAGGGACAGGAGTCTATGGCTACACCTTC. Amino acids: CASSDNLGTGVYGYTF.

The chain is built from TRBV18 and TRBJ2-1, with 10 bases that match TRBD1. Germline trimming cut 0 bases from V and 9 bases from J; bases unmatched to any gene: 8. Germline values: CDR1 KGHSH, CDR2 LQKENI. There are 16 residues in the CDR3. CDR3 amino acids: CASSPPETGGSGEQFF. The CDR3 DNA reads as TGTGCCAGCTCACCACCTGAGACAGGGGGCTCTGGTGAGCAGTTCTTC.

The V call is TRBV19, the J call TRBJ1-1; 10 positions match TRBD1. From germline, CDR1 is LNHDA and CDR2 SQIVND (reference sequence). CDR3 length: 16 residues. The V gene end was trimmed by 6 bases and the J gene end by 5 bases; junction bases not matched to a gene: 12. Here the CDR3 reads CASRARDRGFGTEAFF. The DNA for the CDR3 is TGTGCCAGTAGAGCCCGGGACAGGGGATTCGGGACTGAAGCTTTCTTT.

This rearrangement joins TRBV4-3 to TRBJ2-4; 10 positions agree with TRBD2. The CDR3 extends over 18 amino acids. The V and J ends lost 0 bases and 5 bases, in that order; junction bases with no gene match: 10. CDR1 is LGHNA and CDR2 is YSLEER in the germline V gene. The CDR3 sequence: CASSQDWLAGARENIQYF. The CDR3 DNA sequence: TGCGCCAGCAGCCAAGATTGGCTAGCGGGGGCCAGGGAAAACATTCAGTACTTC.

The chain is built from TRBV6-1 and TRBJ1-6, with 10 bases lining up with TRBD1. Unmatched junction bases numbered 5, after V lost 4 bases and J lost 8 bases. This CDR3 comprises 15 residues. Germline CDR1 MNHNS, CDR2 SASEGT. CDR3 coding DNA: TGTGCCAGCAGTGCCGCCGGGACAGGGGATTCACCCCTCCACTTT. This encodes CASSAAGTGDSPLHF.

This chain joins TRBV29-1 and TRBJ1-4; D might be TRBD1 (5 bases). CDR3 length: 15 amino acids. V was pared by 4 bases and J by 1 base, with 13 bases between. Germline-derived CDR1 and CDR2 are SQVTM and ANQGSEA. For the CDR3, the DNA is TGCAGCGTTGGGGACGGGCGGGGAACTAATGAAAAACTGTTTTTT. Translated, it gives CSVGDGRGTNEKLFF.

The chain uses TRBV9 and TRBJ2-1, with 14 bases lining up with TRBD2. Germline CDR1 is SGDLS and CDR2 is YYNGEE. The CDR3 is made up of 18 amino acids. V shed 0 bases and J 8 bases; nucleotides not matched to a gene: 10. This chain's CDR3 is CASSVALGTSGSRDEQFF. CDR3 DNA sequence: TGTGCCAGCAGCGTAGCTCTCGGGACTAGCGGGAGTCGGGATGAGCAGTTCTTC.

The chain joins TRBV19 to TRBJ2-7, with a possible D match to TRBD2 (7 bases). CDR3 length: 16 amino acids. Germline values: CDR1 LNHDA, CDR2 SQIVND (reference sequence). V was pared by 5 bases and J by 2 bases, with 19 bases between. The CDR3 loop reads CASSGPDGGHPYEQYF. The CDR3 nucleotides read TGTGCCAGTAGTGGTCCGGACGGGGGGCACCCCTACGAGCAGTACTTC.

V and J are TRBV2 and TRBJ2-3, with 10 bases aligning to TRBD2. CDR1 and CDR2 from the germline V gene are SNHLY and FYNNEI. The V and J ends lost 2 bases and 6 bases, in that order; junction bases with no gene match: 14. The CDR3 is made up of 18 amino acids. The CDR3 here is CASSEWSLAGASADTQYF. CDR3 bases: TGTGCCAGCAGTGAATGGAGTCTAGCGGGGGCCTCGGCGGATACGCAGTATTTT.

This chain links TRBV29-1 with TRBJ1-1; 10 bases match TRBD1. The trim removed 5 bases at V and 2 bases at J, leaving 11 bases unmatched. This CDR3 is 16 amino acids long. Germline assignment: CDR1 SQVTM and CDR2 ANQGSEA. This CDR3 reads CSVYRTGGKRNTEAFF. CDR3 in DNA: TGCAGCGTTTACCGGACAGGGGGAAAGAGAAACACTGAAGCTTTCTTT.

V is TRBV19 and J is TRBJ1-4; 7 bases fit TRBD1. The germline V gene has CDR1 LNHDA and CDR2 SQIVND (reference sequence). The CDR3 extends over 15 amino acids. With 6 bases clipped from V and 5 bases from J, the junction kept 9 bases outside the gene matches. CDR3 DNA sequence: TGTGCCAGTAGAGAAATACAGGGACAGAATGAAAAACTGTTTTTT. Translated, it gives CASREIQGQNEKLFF.